This is a list of T cell receptor beta chains from one sample in a study of blood T cell repertoires in COVID-19. Produced via immunoSEQ multiplex PCR; TCRdb's table is partial and in-frame only. The sample holds roughly 59,000 clones, 80% to 85% seen once. The sample taken for sequencing was peripheral blood. These TCRs come from a man aged 80 or over with acute or convalescent COVID-19. Each CDR3 is given with its conserved first and last residue. Fields, in order: V gene, D gene, J gene, CDR3 protein. A D gene is named only where the DNA matches it firmly.

v_call: TRBV19; d_call: .; j_call: TRBJ1-2; cdr3_aa: CASTESRGNYGYTF
v_call: TRBV6-5; d_call: .; j_call: TRBJ1-6; cdr3_aa: CASTRDWQANSPLHF
v_call: TRBV5-1; d_call: TRBD1; j_call: TRBJ2-2; cdr3_aa: CASSHDRGRSGELFF
v_call: TRBV7-9; d_call: .; j_call: TRBJ1-5; cdr3_aa: CASSEANQPQHF
v_call: TRBV18; d_call: TRBD1; j_call: TRBJ2-7; cdr3_aa: CASSRGQGVYEQYF
v_call: TRBV7-9; d_call: .; j_call: TRBJ2-7; cdr3_aa: CASSSDRSLREQYF
v_call: TRBV18; d_call: .; j_call: TRBJ1-1; cdr3_aa: CASSQETLRGEAFF
v_call: TRBV18; d_call: .; j_call: TRBJ1-1; cdr3_aa: CASSPDLYMNTEAFF
v_call: TRBV6-5; d_call: .; j_call: TRBJ2-1; cdr3_aa: CASGGRGGYNEQFF
v_call: TRBV5-1; d_call: .; j_call: TRBJ1-3; cdr3_aa: CASSLEVSGNTIYF
v_call: TRBV10-3; d_call: .; j_call: TRBJ1-1; cdr3_aa: CAISDRVNTEAFF
v_call: TRBV6-2/TRBV6-3; d_call: TRBD2; j_call: TRBJ2-7; cdr3_aa: CASSWISGSSYEQYF
v_call: TRBV18; d_call: .; j_call: TRBJ1-1; cdr3_aa: CASSHSNTEAFF
v_call: TRBV28; d_call: TRBD1; j_call: TRBJ2-3; cdr3_aa: CASSAGQGVTDTQYF
v_call: TRBV2; d_call: .; j_call: TRBJ2-7; cdr3_aa: CASSAVAIEQYF
v_call: TRBV7-2; d_call: .; j_call: TRBJ2-7; cdr3_aa: CASSFLAAGGTDEQYF
v_call: TRBV19; d_call: TRBD2; j_call: TRBJ2-7; cdr3_aa: CASSPQGLAASYEQYF
v_call: TRBV7-2; d_call: .; j_call: TRBJ2-7; cdr3_aa: CASSPGQSSYEQYF
v_call: TRBV9; d_call: .; j_call: TRBJ2-3; cdr3_aa: CASSVRGAPASTDTQYF
v_call: TRBV5-1; d_call: .; j_call: TRBJ2-2; cdr3_aa: CASSSADSINTGELFF
v_call: TRBV7-8; d_call: TRBD1; j_call: TRBJ1-2; cdr3_aa: CASSLDRTGIGYTF
v_call: TRBV11-3; d_call: TRBD2; j_call: TRBJ2-7; cdr3_aa: CASSVSGLTYKQYF
v_call: TRBV6-5; d_call: TRBD1; j_call: TRBJ2-7; cdr3_aa: CASRTPGQVYEQYF
v_call: TRBV5-1; d_call: .; j_call: TRBJ1-1; cdr3_aa: CASSLQVMNTEAFF
v_call: TRBV9; d_call: .; j_call: TRBJ2-7; cdr3_aa: CASSVAAGTPTYEQYF
v_call: TRBV11-2; d_call: .; j_call: TRBJ1-1; cdr3_aa: CASSLDAGMSWTEAFF
v_call: TRBV30; d_call: .; j_call: TRBJ2-5; cdr3_aa: CAWSSQETQYF
v_call: TRBV4-1; d_call: .; j_call: TRBJ1-6; cdr3_aa: CASSQGRGNSPLHF
v_call: TRBV4-3; d_call: .; j_call: TRBJ2-3; cdr3_aa: CASSQDIQTDTQYF
v_call: TRBV4-2; d_call: .; j_call: TRBJ1-1; cdr3_aa: CASSLRAGTEAFF
v_call: TRBV27; d_call: .; j_call: TRBJ2-3; cdr3_aa: CASSFSGPLNTQYF
v_call: TRBV19; d_call: .; j_call: TRBJ2-4; cdr3_aa: CASTFSGKVGRVAKNIQYF
v_call: TRBV27; d_call: .; j_call: TRBJ2-2; cdr3_aa: CASSFRGQGTGELFF
v_call: TRBV18; d_call: .; j_call: TRBJ1-6; cdr3_aa: CASWGPPLHF
v_call: TRBV5-4; d_call: TRBD1; j_call: TRBJ2-2; cdr3_aa: CASSRGQGNTGELFF
v_call: TRBV27; d_call: TRBD2; j_call: TRBJ2-7; cdr3_aa: CASSSIPGLAGLAYEQYF
v_call: TRBV19; d_call: .; j_call: TRBJ1-2; cdr3_aa: CASSNQGQDGYTF
v_call: TRBV5-5; d_call: .; j_call: TRBJ1-3; cdr3_aa: CASSLVSGLFGNTIYF
v_call: TRBV4-1; d_call: TRBD1; j_call: TRBJ1-1; cdr3_aa: CASSQQGGMNTEAFF
v_call: TRBV19; d_call: TRBD2; j_call: TRBJ2-1; cdr3_aa: CASSTTGGRREQFF
v_call: TRBV30; d_call: .; j_call: TRBJ2-3; cdr3_aa: CAWSVGGRGDSQYF
v_call: TRBV29-1; d_call: .; j_call: TRBJ2-7; cdr3_aa: CSVVGTDHLYEQYF